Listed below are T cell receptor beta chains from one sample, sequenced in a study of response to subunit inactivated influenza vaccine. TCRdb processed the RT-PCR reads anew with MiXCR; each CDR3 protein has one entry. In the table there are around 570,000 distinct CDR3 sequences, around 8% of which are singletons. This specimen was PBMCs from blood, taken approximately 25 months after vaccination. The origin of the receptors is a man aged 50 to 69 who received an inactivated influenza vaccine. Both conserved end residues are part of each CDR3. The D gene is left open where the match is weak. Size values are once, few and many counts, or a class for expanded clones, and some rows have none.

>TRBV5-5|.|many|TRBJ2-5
CASGVPGRAQETQYF
TGTGCCAGCGGGGTCCCGGGTAGGGCCCAAGAGACCCAGTACTTC
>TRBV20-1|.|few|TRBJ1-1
CSAPPRGLSLSVTEAFF
TGCAGTGCCCCCCCGCGCGGTTTGTCCTTGTCGGTCACTGAAGCTTTCTTT
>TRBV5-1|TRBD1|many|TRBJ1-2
CASSIGQGAYGYTF
TGCGCCAGCAGTATCGGACAGGGGGCTTATGGCTACACCTTC
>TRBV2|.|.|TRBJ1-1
CASVFRGSSTEAFF
TGTGCCAGCGTCTTCAGGGGCAGTAGCACTGAAGCTTTCTTT
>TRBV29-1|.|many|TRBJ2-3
CSVGYGSTDTQYF
TGCAGCGTTGGGTACGGAAGCACAGATACGCAGTATTTT
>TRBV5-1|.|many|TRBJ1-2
CASSSPDIYGYTF
TGCGCCAGCAGCTCACCCGACATCTATGGCTACACCTTC
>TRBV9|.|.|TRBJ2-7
CASSVAWASGYEQYF
TGTGCCAGCAGCGTAGCTTGGGCCAGTGGGTACGAGCAGTACTTC
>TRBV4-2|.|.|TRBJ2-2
CASSQDWARNTGELFF
TGTGCCAGCAGCCAAGATTGGGCTAGGAACACCGGGGAGCTGTTTTTT
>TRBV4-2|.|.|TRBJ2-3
CASNHRGGADTQYF
TGTGCCAGCAACCACAGGGGCGGGGCAGATACGCAGTATTTT
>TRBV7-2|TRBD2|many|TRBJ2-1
CASSPGTSGREQFF
TGTGCCAGCAGCCCCGGGACTAGCGGGAGAGAACAGTTCTTC
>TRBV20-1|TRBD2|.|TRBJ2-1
CSAKREGRWNEQFF
TGCAGTGCGAAGCGGGAGGGCCGTTGGAATGAGCAGTTCTTC
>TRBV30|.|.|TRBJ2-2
CAWRAGAGELFF
TGTGCCTGGAGGGCAGGGGCCGGGGAGCTGTTTTTT
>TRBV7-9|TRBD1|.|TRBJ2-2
CASLQGAINTGELFF
TGTGCCAGCCTACAGGGGGCAATCAACACCGGGGAGCTGTTTTTT
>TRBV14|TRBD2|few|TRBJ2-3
CASSQVAGVRADTQYF
TGTGCCAGCAGCCAAGTCGCGGGGGTGAGAGCAGATACGCAGTATTTT
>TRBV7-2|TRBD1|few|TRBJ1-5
CASSLDRGIYQPQHF
TGTGCCAGCAGCCTGGACAGGGGAATTTATCAGCCCCAGCATTTT
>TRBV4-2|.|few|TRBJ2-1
CASSQGVDYRRNNEQFF
TGTGCCAGCAGCCAAGGGGTTGACTACCGACGAAACAATGAGCAGTTCTTC
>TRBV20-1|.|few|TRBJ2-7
CSASKRGPLAEQYF
TGCAGTGCTAGTAAACGGGGGCCCTTGGCGGAGCAGTACTTC
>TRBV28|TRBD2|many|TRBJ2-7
CASSLLAGGFMDEQYF
TGTGCCAGCAGTTTATTAGCGGGAGGGTTCATGGACGAGCAGTACTTC
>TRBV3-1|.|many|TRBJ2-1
CASSQQGGEQFF
TGTGCCAGCAGTCAACAGGGCGGTGAGCAGTTCTTC
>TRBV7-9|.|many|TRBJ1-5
CASSLVQGPSGNQPQHF
TGTGCCAGCAGCTTAGTTCAGGGGCCTTCGGGCAATCAGCCCCAGCATTTT
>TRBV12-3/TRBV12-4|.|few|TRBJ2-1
CASSFGVGYNEQFF
TGTGCCAGCAGTTTTGGGGTGGGGTACAATGAGCAGTTCTTC
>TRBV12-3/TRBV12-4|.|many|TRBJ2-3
CASTPGVLAVDTQYF
TGTGCCTCTACACCGGGAGTACTAGCAGTAGATACGCAGTATTTT
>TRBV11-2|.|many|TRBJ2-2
CASSLVFHQNTGELFF
TGTGCCAGCAGCTTAGTTTTTCACCAAAACACCGGGGAGCTGTTTTTT
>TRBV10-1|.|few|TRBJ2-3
CASSEVTSPDTDTQYF
TGCGCCAGCAGTGAGGTTACTAGCCCAGACACAGATACGCAGTATTTT
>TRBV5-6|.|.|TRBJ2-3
CASSPDLLSTDTQYF
TGTGCCAGCAGCCCCGACCTCTTAAGCACAGATACGCAGTATTTT
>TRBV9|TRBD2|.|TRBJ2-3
CASSDRRGLAGDTQYF
TGTGCCAGCAGCGACCGGAGGGGACTAGCGGGAGATACGCAGTATTTT
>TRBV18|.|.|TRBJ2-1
CASSPGQGGEQFF
TGTGCCAGCTCACCAGGCCAGGGTGGAGAGCAGTTCTTC
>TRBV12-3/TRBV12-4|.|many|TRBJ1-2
CASSLREGKSYGYTF
TGTGCCAGCAGTTTGAGGGAGGGCAAAAGCTATGGCTACACCTTC
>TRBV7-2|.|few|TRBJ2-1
CASSTQKGISSVEQFF
TGTGCCAGCAGCACCCAGAAGGGGATCTCTTCGGTTGAGCAGTTCTTC
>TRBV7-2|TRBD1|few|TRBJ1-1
CASSYRGQRNTEAFF
TGTGCCAGCAGCTACCGGGGACAGAGAAACACTGAAGCTTTCTTT
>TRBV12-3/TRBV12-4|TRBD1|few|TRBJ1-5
CASLRTGGSNQPQHF
TGTGCCAGCCTGCGGACAGGGGGTAGTAATCAGCCCCAGCATTTT
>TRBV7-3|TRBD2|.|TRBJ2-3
CASSLSSGSSNTQYF
TGTGCCAGCAGCCTCTCTAGCGGGAGTAGCAATACGCAGTATTTT
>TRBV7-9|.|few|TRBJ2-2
CASSSYGLNTGELFF
TGTGCCAGCAGCTCATACGGACTGAACACCGGGGAGCTGTTTTTT
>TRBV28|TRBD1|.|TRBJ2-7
CASKTTQGVYEQYF
TGTGCCAGCAAGACGACCCAGGGGGTCTACGAGCAGTACTTC
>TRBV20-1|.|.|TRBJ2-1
CSARGPGNNEQFF
TGCAGTGCTAGGGGGCCGGGGAACAATGAGCAGTTCTTC
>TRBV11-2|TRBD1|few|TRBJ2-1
CASSRTGSRDEQFF
TGTGCCAGCAGCCGGACAGGTTCACGCGATGAGCAGTTCTTC
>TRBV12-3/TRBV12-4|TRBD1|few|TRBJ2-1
CASSPRDREGGNEQFF
TGTGCCAGCAGTCCGAGGGACAGGGAAGGAGGGAATGAGCAGTTCTTC
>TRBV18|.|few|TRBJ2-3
CASSYQSYTQYF
TGTGCCAGCTCATATCAGTCGTATACGCAGTATTTT
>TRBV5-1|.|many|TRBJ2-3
CASSPGQRDTQYF
TGCGCCAGCAGCCCTGGACAGCGAGATACGCAGTATTTT
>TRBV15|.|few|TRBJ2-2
CATQVSTHTGELFF
TGTGCCACCCAGGTTTCCACCCACACCGGGGAGCTGTTTTTT
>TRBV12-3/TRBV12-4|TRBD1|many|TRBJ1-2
CASSPGGTGIYGYTF
TGTGCCAGCAGTCCCGGCGGGACAGGGATTTATGGCTACACCTTC
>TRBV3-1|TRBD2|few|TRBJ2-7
CASSQRGSSYEQYF
TGTGCCAGCAGCCAGCGGGGGAGCTCCTACGAGCAGTACTTC
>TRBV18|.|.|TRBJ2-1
CASSPDLGEQFF
TGTGCCAGCTCACCCGACTTGGGTGAGCAGTTCTTC
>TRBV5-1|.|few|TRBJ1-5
CASSLDGQSNQPQHF
TGCGCCAGCAGCTTGGACGGACAGAGCAATCAGCCCCAGCATTTT
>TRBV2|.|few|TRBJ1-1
CASSEARGGLNTEAFF
TGTGCCAGCAGTGAAGCAAGGGGGGGATTGAACACTGAAGCTTTCTTT
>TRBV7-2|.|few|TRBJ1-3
CASRPRGGGNTIYF
TGTGCCAGCAGACCCAGGGGAGGCGGAAACACCATATATTTT